This T cell receptor (beta chain) was recorded in a study of CD4 T cells in relation to SARS-CoV-2 and coronaviruses. The overall study: TCR beta CDR3s were sequenced after 10-day antigen culture of PBMCs. Controls used an HIV-1 Nef peptide pool or no peptide.

Unexposed donor CD4+ T cells date from about 2011-2018, before the COVID-19 pandemic. The cells were cultured for about ten days before CD4+ T cells were isolated. Cells permitting, SARS-CoV-2 S/N and four cold-coronavirus spikes were tested on unexposed-donor CD4+ T cells. Notes on this clone: Its antigen is still unknown.

Only in-frame clones appear in the TCRdb table, and some are missing; sequencing was by immunoSEQ multiplex PCR. This table holds about 16,000 clones, 80% to 85% found once. Germline CDR1 reads LNHDA; CDR2 reads SQIVND (reference sequence). The CDR3 contains 16 residues. Trimming took 4 bases from V and 0 from J; bases not matched to a gene: 4. The sample comprised CD4+ T cells from PBMCs, cultured in vitro. This clonotype originated in a human donor in good health. The chain employs TRBV19 and TRBJ2-7; 12 bases are a match to TRBD2. The CDR3 nucleotides are TGTGCCAGTAGTACCATGACTAGCGGGAGCTCCTACGAGCAGTACTTC. Amino acids: CASSTMTSGSSYEQYF.